This entry lists 21 T cell receptor beta chains sequenced from one sample in a study of CD8+ T cells in alopecia areata (dated by TCRdb to the late 2010s). Receptor amplification or capture employed the immunoSEQ multiplex PCR assay. To provide template for TCR sequencing, every sample had RNA extracted and reverse transcribed into cDNA. Held by TCRdb, this immuneACCESS table contains in-frame sequences only and omits some clones. Under half of the omission traces to an unresolved V gene where checked; the cause of the rest is unknown. Present in this sample are approximately 180,000 clones, around three fifths of which were seen just once. The top ten hold approximately 14% of the sample. The time point label of this sample denotes: baseline before oral tofacitinib. Material: CD4+ T cells sorted from blood, obtained at week 0. Receptors were obtained from a human donor with alopecia areata.

The chain employs TRBV25-1 and TRBJ2-3; 8 nucleotides match TRBD2. The V segment lost 5 bases and the J segment 4 bases; nucleotides outside the gene matches: 11. CDR3 length equals 16 residues. Germline V gives CDR1 MGHDK, CDR2 SYGVNS. The CDR3 is CASSKPGLVASDTQYF. CDR3 nucleotide sequence: TGTGCCAGCAGTAAACCGGGACTAGTCGCCTCAGATACGCAGTATTTT.

V usage is TRBV5-4 and J usage is TRBJ1-6, with D hard to call. CDR3 size: 15 residues. Germline CDR1 and CDR2: SGHNT and YYREEE (reference sequence). Trimming took off 2 bases at V and 2 bases at J, with 8 bases between the two ends. The CDR3 sequence: CASSLGVTYNSPLHF. In DNA form, the CDR3 reads TGTGCCAGCAGCTTAGGAGTAACCTATAATTCACCCCTCCACTTT.

V usage is TRBV4-2 and J usage is TRBJ1-1; 8 bases are shared with TRBD1. The CDR3 totals 15 residues. V trimming: 5 bases; J trimming: 3 bases; junction bases outside the gene matches: 8. Germline-derived CDR1 and CDR2 are LGHNA and YNFKEQ. In DNA form, the CDR3 reads TGTGCCAGCAGCGACAGACAGGGGAAGGACACTGAAGCTTTCTTT. Translated: CASSDRQGKDTEAFF.

This clone was found once. The chain has TRBV2 and TRBJ1-3; no clear D. V was clipped by 2 bases and J by 1 base, with 9 bases between them. In germline, CDR1 is SNHLY, CDR2 FYNNEI. The CDR3 is made up of 15 amino acids. The CDR3 loop is CASSERATSGNTIYF. The CDR3 DNA sequence: TGTGCCAGCAGTGAACGAGCGACATCTGGAAACACCATATATTTT.

This sequence joins TRBV29-1 and TRBJ1-6; 7 bases match TRBD1. Losses at the gene ends were 4 bases for V and 9 bases for J; bases not matched to a gene: 6. This CDR3 is built from 13 residues. Germline V gene lookup returns CDR1 SQVTM and CDR2 ANQGSEA. This CDR3 reads CSVGDRVGSPLHF. The DNA of the CDR3 is TGCAGCGTTGGAGACAGGGTGGGTTCACCCCTCCACTTT.

The table lists this clone with a few counts. The J gene is TRBJ2-6, the V gene TRBV11-2; D is unresolved. The CDR3 is 13 residues long. The V gene's germline CDR1 is SGHAT and CDR2 FQNNGV. Deletions cut 3 bases from V and 2 bases from J, with 2 bases between. The CDR3 DNA sequence: TGTGCCAGCAGCTTGACTGGGGCCAACGTCCTGACTTTC. Translation: CASSLTGANVLTF.

The chain carries TRBV29-1 and TRBJ2-7; D ambiguous. Germline V lookup: CDR1 SQVTM, CDR2 ANQGSEA. V gave up 2 bases and J gave up 0 bases, with 5 bases separating them. This CDR3 spans 12 amino acids. CDR3 sequence (DNA): TGCAGCGTTGAATGGGACTCCTACGAGCAGTACTTC. Its translation: CSVEWDSYEQYF.

The chain recombines TRBV4-1 with TRBJ2-3, with D possibly matching TRBD2 (5 bases). Germline V gives CDR1 MGHRA, CDR2 YSYEKL. This CDR3 region has 18 residues. Trimming shortened V by 0 bases and J by 2 bases, and 18 bases separated the two germline ends. The CDR3 coding sequence is TGCGCCAGCAGCCAAGAAGAGGGCAGAGTTTCCTCCACAGATACGCAGTATTTT. This sequence encodes CASSQEEGRVSSTDTQYF.

The chain links TRBV30 to TRBJ2-7; 10 nucleotides align to TRBD2. J lost 2 bases, V lost 3 bases, and 7 bases had no gene match. This CDR3 has 15 residues. Germline V gives CDR1 GTSNPN, CDR2 SVGIG (reference sequence). For the CDR3, the DNA is TGTGCCTGGAGAATAGCGGGGGGCCCTCCCTACGAGCAGTACTTC. Translating gives CAWRIAGGPPYEQYF. Combining the CDR3 with reference TRBV30 and TRBJ2-7 gives the whole variable domain SQTIHQWPATLVQPVGSPLSLECTVEGTSNPNLYWYRQAAGRGLQLLFYSVGIGQISSEVPQNLSASRPQDRQFILSSKKLLLSDSGFYLCAWRIAGGPPYEQYFGPGTRLTVT.

This clone turned up a few times. The J gene is TRBJ1-4, the V gene TRBV29-1; D not certain. Germline CDR1 reads SQVTM; CDR2 reads ANQGSEA. Trimming stripped 7 bases from V and 7 bases from J, with 22 bases between. This CDR3 region has 15 residues. In nucleotides, the CDR3 is TGCAGCGCCCCCCAGACATTCACCTGGGCTGAAAAACTGTTTTTT. As protein: CSAPQTFTWAEKLFF.

The chain combines TRBV7-9 with TRBJ2-2, with D maybe TRBD2 (5 bases). Per the germline V gene, CDR1 is SEHNR and CDR2 is FQNEAQ (reference sequence). V was shortened by 6 bases and J by 4 bases, with 12 bases between the two germline ends. This CDR3 region has 14 residues. The CDR3 DNA is TGTGCCAGCAGTCCCAGCGGAAGCACCGGGGAGCTGTTTTTT. Translation gives CASSPSGSTGELFF.

The chain uses TRBV4-2 and TRBJ1-6; D is unclear. The CDR3 spans 15 residues. Between the trimmed V and J ends, which lost 0 bases and 8 bases, there was a span of 11 bases. Germline V gene data show CDR1 as LGHNA and CDR2 as YNFKEQ. CDR3 amino acids: CASSQETDPYSPLHF. The CDR3 nucleotides are TGTGCCAGCAGCCAAGAAACTGATCCCTATTCACCCCTCCACTTT.

Regarding this clone: Compared with germline, one end of the junction differs, possibly owing to a read error. The chain uses TRBV6-5 and TRBJ2-7; weak D call: TRBD1 (5 bases). Germline V CDR1 and CDR2: MNHEY, SVGAGI. The CDR3 loop spans 16 amino acids. CDR3 nucleotide sequence: TGTGCCAGCAGTTACGAAGCAGGCCAGGGATCCTTCGAGCAGTACTTC. It is translated as CASSYEAGQGSFEQYF.

The V gene is TRBV30, the J gene TRBJ2-5, with D unresolved. Trimming removed 6 bases at V and 2 bases at J, with 22 bases between. The CDR3 sequence is 16 residues long. Germline V gene data show CDR1 as GTSNPN and CDR2 as SVGIG (reference sequence). The CDR3: CACPTDPGLGQETQYF. CDR3 in DNA: TGTGCCTGCCCGACCGATCCGGGTTTGGGACAAGAGACCCAGTACTTC.

This clone has only a few counts. The J gene is TRBJ1-1, the V gene TRBV14, with TRBD1 identical over 7 bases. The CDR3 is 15 residues long. From germline, CDR1 is SGHDN and CDR2 FVKESK. After removal of 5 bases from V and 6 bases from J, the junction contained 12 bases not matched to a gene. DNA for the CDR3: TGTGCCAGCAGCGCCCGCAGGGGGGGGACCGCTGAAGCTTTCTTT. This sequence encodes CASSARRGGTAEAFF.

The rearrangement uses TRBV7-2 and TRBJ1-5; tentatively, D is TRBD1 (5 bases). Germline V gene sequence: CDR1 SGHTA, CDR2 FQGNSA. The CDR3 is 14 amino acids. V dropped 5 bases and J dropped 7 bases, with 15 bases sitting between them. CDR3 in DNA: TGTGCCAGCAGCCCAAGGCAAGGGGTACAGCCCCAGCATTTT. Its protein is CASSPRQGVQPQHF. Together with reference TRBV7-2 and TRBJ1-5, the CDR3 gives the full variable domain: GAGVSQSPSNKVTEKGKDVELRCDPISGHTALYWYRQSLGQGLEFLIYFQGNSAPDKSGLPSDRFSAERTGGSVSTLTIQRTQQEDSAVYLCASSPRQGVQPQHFGDGTRLSIL.

There are a few counts of this clone. V is TRBV19 and J is TRBJ1-5; no reliable D call. CDR1 is LNHDA and CDR2 is SQIVND in the germline V gene (reference sequence). Trimming shortened V by 5 bases and J by 0 bases, and 11 bases separated the two germline ends. The CDR3 sequence is 15 residues long. Here the CDR3 reads CASSPQSTSNQPQHF. The CDR3 DNA reads TGTGCCAGTAGTCCCCAATCGACTAGCAATCAGCCCCAGCATTTT.

As for this clone: A much larger clone is a single base away; this may be a read error. This chain links TRBV29-1 with TRBJ2-6; D call uncertain. The ends were cut back, 6 bases at V and 0 bases at J, with 3 bases in the middle. The CDR3 loop spans 12 amino acids. Germline V gene lookup returns CDR1 SQVTM and CDR2 ANQGSEA. CDR3 DNA: TGCAGCGTCGGCTCTGGGGCCAACGTCCTGACTTTC. Translation: CSVGSGANVLTF.

This rearrangement joins TRBV5-1 to TRBJ1-2; D ambiguous. CDR3 length: 12 amino acids. CDR1 SGHRS and CDR2 YFSETQ come from the germline V gene. The V end lost 4 bases, the J end lost 7 bases, and 11 bases lay between the germline ends. CDR3 sequence: CASSLTGSGYTF. The CDR3 DNA reads as TGCGCCAGCAGCCTCACCGGGAGTGGCTACACCTTC. Supplemented by reference TRBV5-1 and TRBJ1-2, the full variable domain reads KAGVTQTPRYLIKTRGQQVTLSCSPISGHRSVSWYQQTPGQGLQFLFEYFSETQRNKGNFPGRFSGRQFSNSRSEMNVSTLELGDSALYLCASSLTGSGYTFGSGTRLTVV.

The chain uses TRBV30 and TRBJ1-1; 9 bases line up with TRBD1. This CDR3 is built from 15 residues. Germline assignment: CDR1 GTSNPN and CDR2 SVGIG (reference sequence). The V and J ends lost 0 bases and 0 bases, in that order; junction bases with no gene match: 2. The CDR3 DNA is TGTGCCTGGAGTGTCCGGGACAGGGTGAACACTGAAGCTTTCTTT. Its translation: CAWSVRDRVNTEAFF.

The chain links TRBV11-3 to TRBJ1-1, with D perhaps matching TRBD1 (6 bases). The germline CDR1 and CDR2 sequences are SGHNT and YENEEA. With 3 bases removed from V and 4 bases from J, the gap between germline ends came to 12 bases. This CDR3 is 14 amino acids long. The CDR3 coding sequence is TGTGCCAGCAGCTTTGAAGACAGGACCACTGAAGCTTTCTTT. It specifies CASSFEDRTTEAFF.